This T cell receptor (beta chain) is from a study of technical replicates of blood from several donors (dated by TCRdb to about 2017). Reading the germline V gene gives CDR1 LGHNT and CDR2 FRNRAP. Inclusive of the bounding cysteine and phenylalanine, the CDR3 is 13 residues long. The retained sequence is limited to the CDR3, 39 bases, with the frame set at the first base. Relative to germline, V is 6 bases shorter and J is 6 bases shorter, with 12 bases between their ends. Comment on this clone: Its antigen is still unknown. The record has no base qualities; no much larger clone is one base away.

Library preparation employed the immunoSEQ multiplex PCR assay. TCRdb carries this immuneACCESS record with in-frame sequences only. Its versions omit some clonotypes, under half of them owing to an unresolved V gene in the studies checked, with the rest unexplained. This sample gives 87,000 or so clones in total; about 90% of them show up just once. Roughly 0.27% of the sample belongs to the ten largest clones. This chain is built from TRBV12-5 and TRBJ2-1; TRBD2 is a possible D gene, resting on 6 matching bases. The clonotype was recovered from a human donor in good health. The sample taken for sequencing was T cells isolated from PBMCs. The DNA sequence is TGTGCTAGTGGCGCGGGACTCAGCAATGAGCAGTTCTTC. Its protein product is CASGAGLSNEQFF.